This TCR beta chain appears in the sequencing data of a study of post-analysis software for immune sequencing data. Study-level findings and limits: Among roughly 5 TRBV segments more frequent in patients than controls were TRBV5-6, TRBV5-1 and TRBV20-1.

Libraries were made from TCR beta cDNA, and they carried unique molecular identifiers. Via MiXCR, TCRdb re-called the PCR reads, giving one row per CDR3 protein. The data show 740,000 or so distinct CDR3 sequences, around 53% seen once. Concerning this clonotype itself: Its antigen is unidentified.

Germline CDR1 reads LGHNT; CDR2 reads FRNRAP. The CDR3 spans 12 residues. This receptor was taken from a girl aged 10 to 17 with multiple sclerosis. Input material: blood. The rearrangement joins TRBV12-5 to TRBJ2-4, with D tentatively TRBD2 (5 bases). TRBJ2-7 matches the DNA end more closely, so the J call is doubtful. The CDR3 DNA reads as TGTGCCAGTATGGCCGGGGTCTACGAGCAGTACTTC. As protein: CASMAGVYEQYF.